This entry lists 18 T cell receptor beta chains sequenced from one sample in a study of control samples from healthy donors and cancer patients. Only in-frame clones appear in the TCRdb table, and some are missing; sequencing was by immunoSEQ multiplex PCR. The profile covers some 67,000 clones, with under 90% appearing a single time and 15% to 20% taken by the ten largest. The specimen sequenced was PBMCs. The receptors were sampled from a man in his sixties with lung cancer.

The CDR3 is CASSIYNEQFF. The CDR3 DNA sequence: TGTGCCAGCAGTATCTACAATGAGCAGTTCTTC. This chain connects TRBV12-3 or TRBV12-4 to TRBJ2-1; D unclear. This CDR3 is 11 amino acids long. V shed 5 bases and J shed 3 bases, with 2 bases lying between them.

In the case of this clone: At one boundary the junction diverges from the germline segment, which might be a read error. V usage is TRBV3-1 (or the pseudogene TRBV3-2) and J usage is TRBJ2-7; D gene uncertain. Germline V lookup: CDR1 LGHDT, CDR2 YNNKEL (reference sequence). CDR3 length: 12 amino acids. The DNA of the CDR3 is TGTGCCGGCAGCCAATCCTCCTACGAGCAGTACTTC. The encoded protein is CAGSQSSYEQYF.

This clone turned up a few times. The V gene is TRBV9, the J gene TRBJ1-3, with D tentatively TRBD1 (6 bases). The CDR3 spans 15 residues. CDR1 SGDLS and CDR2 YYNGEE come from the germline V gene. Trimming pared 4 bases from V and 2 bases from J, leaving 13 bases between. The CDR3 here is CASSLKQGPGNTIYF. CDR3 coding DNA: TGTGCCAGCAGCCTCAAACAGGGTCCTGGAAACACCATATATTTT.

The rearrangement joins TRBV11-1 to TRBJ1-2, with a possible D match to TRBD1 (6 bases). Looked up from germline, CDR1 is SGHAT and CDR2 is FQDESV (reference sequence). V lost 5 bases to trimming and J lost 1 base, with 8 bases between them. The CDR3 spans 13 residues. DNA for the CDR3: TGTGCCAGCAGCCGGACAGTTAACTATGGCTACACCTTC. Its translation is CASSRTVNYGYTF.

The V gene is TRBV9, the J gene TRBJ2-3, with 14 positions matching TRBD2. Germline CDR1 reads SGDLS; CDR2 reads YYNGEE. This CDR3 is built from 17 residues. J was trimmed by 3 bases and V by 4 bases; bases with no gene match: 7. The CDR3 nucleotides read TGTGCCAGCAGCCTAGGGACTAGCGGGGGTGGAACAGATACGCAGTATTTT. It codes for CASSLGTSGGGTDTQYF.

This chain joins TRBV11-2 and TRBJ1-3, with a tentative D call TRBD1 (5 bases). V was cut by 1 base and J by 4 bases, with 23 bases left in between. CDR1 and CDR2 (germline): SGHAT, FQNNGV. The CDR3 consists of 19 residues. The CDR3 loop is CASSLVGAQAGGFGNTIYF. DNA of the CDR3: TGTGCCAGCAGCTTAGTAGGGGCCCAAGCGGGGGGTTTCGGAAACACCATATATTTT. The full variable domain, in which reference TRBV11-2 and TRBJ1-3 provide the parts outside the CDR3, is EAGVAQSPRYKIIEKRQSVAFWCNPISGHATLYWYQQILGQGPKLLIQFQNNGVVDDSQLPKDRFSAERLKGVDSTLKIQPAKLEDSAVYLCASSLVGAQAGGFGNTIYFGEGSWLTVV.

This clone was picked up a small number of times. This sequence joins TRBV3-1 (or the pseudogene TRBV3-2) and TRBJ2-4, with D unresolved. The CDR3 loop spans 15 amino acids. In germline, CDR1 is LGHDT, CDR2 YNNKEL (reference sequence). Trimming pared 1 base from V and 0 bases from J, leaving 7 bases between. In DNA, the CDR3 is TGTGCCAGCAGCCAAGGCTGGGAAGCCAAAAACATTCAGTACTTC. Protein: CASSQGWEAKNIQYF.

The genes are TRBV6-5 and TRBJ2-2; perhaps TRBD1 as D (5 bases). Trimming took off 4 bases at V and 4 bases at J, with 10 bases between the two ends. Per germline, CDR1 MNHEY and CDR2 SVGAGI. This CDR3 has 14 residues. The CDR3 DNA reads as TGTGCCAGCAGTTCTACAGGAATCACCGGGGAGCTGTTTTTT. Amino acids: CASSSTGITGELFF.

The chain is built from TRBV6-5 and TRBJ1-6, with unresolved D. The CDR3 has 15 amino acids. V lost 7 bases, J lost 8 bases, and 18 bases lay in between. Germline assignment: CDR1 MNHEY and CDR2 SVGAGI. CDR3 nucleotide sequence: TGTGCCAGCATGACGTACGCCGGTCGGGATTCACCCCTCCACTTT. Its protein product is CASMTYAGRDSPLHF.

V usage is TRBV10-3 and J usage is TRBJ1-6; D gene unclear. CDR1 and CDR2 (germline): ENHRY, SYGVKD. The V end was cut by 3 bases, the J end by 11 bases, with 8 bases between. The CDR3 length is 12 residues. The CDR3 region is CAISEAGPPLHF. As DNA, the CDR3 is TGTGCCATCAGTGAAGCCGGACCACCCCTCCACTTT.

Concerning this clone itself: This specimen includes other DNA sequences encoding the same CDR3. This chain uses TRBV7-3 with TRBJ2-1; 7 bases are a match to TRBD2. The V gene's germline CDR1 is SGHTA and CDR2 FQGTGA. This CDR3 region has 15 residues. J gave up 8 bases and V 1 base, and 8 bases lay outside the gene matches. The DNA for the CDR3 is TGTGCCAGCAGCTTAATGACGGGGGGTTGGCATGAGCAGTTCTTC. The encoded protein is CASSLMTGGWHEQFF. The full variable domain, rest sourced from reference TRBV7-3 and TRBJ2-1, is GAGVSQTPSNKVTEKGKYVELRCDPISGHTALYWYRQSLGQGPEFLIYFQGTGAADDSGLPNDRFFAVRPEGSVSTLKIQRTERGDSAVYLCASSLMTGGWHEQFFGPGTRLTVL.

This chain joins TRBV2 and TRBJ2-7; 7 bases map to TRBD1. Germline V gene data show CDR1 as SNHLY and CDR2 as FYNNEI. The J segment lost 3 bases and the V segment lost 4 bases, leaving 6 bases of the junction unmatched. The CDR3 consists of 14 residues. In nucleotides, the CDR3 is TGTGCCAGCAGTGGGACAGGCCCTCTCTACGAGCAGTACTTC. This translates into CASSGTGPLYEQYF.

This chain joins TRBV18 and TRBJ2-1; D is unresolved. The CDR3 runs 14 residues. Trimming took off 3 bases at V and 2 bases at J, with 8 bases between the two ends. The germline V gene has CDR1 KGHSH and CDR2 LQKENI. The CDR3: CASSPRGPYNEQFF. CDR3 nucleotides: TGTGCCAGCTCACCTCGTGGACCCTACAATGAGCAGTTCTTC.

This sequence joins TRBV10-3 and TRBJ1-6, with 9 bases that match TRBD1. V was pared by 8 bases and J by 9 bases, with 8 bases of the junction left unmatched. Per the germline V gene, CDR1 is ENHRY and CDR2 is SYGVKD. The CDR3 loop spans 14 amino acids. CDR3 DNA sequence: TGTGCCATCTCCCCGGGACAGGGAGGTTCACCCCTCCACTTT. Its protein product is CAISPGQGGSPLHF.

This chain joins TRBV25-1 and TRBJ1-3; D gene uncertain. Germline V gives CDR1 MGHDK, CDR2 SYGVNS. Trimming took 7 bases from V and 4 from J, leaving 5 bases between them. The CDR3 covers 11 residues. DNA of the CDR3: TGTGCCAGCAATCAAGGAAACACCATATATTTT. It is translated as CASNQGNTIYF.

The chain joins TRBV14 to TRBJ2-7, with 8 bases matching TRBD1. CDR1 and CDR2 (germline): SGHDN, FVKESK. CDR3 length: 14 amino acids. J was trimmed by 4 bases and V by 2 bases; bases with no gene match: 4. The DNA for the CDR3 is TGTGCCAGCAGCCAATACAGGGGGATTTACGAGCAGTACTTC. Its translation is CASSQYRGIYEQYF.

This clone was seen once. The rearrangement links TRBV7-2 to TRBJ1-5; 8 bases line up with TRBD1. The CDR3 length is 15 residues. Unmatched junction bases numbered 3, after V lost 4 bases and J lost 1 base. Germline CDR1 SGHTA, CDR2 FQGNSA. The CDR3 is CASSYWTGSNQPQHF. The CDR3 DNA sequence: TGTGCCAGCAGCTACTGGACAGGGAGCAATCAGCCCCAGCATTTT.

The rearrangement joins TRBV5-4 to TRBJ2-5; 8 bases map to TRBD2. This CDR3 is built from 13 residues. Germline V CDR1 and CDR2: SGHNT, YYREEE (reference sequence). With 3 bases clipped from V and 6 bases from J, the junction kept 4 bases outside the gene matches. In nucleotides, the CDR3 is TGTGCCAGCAGCTCCCCGGGGGGGCAGACCCAGTACTTC. Translating gives CASSSPGGQTQYF.